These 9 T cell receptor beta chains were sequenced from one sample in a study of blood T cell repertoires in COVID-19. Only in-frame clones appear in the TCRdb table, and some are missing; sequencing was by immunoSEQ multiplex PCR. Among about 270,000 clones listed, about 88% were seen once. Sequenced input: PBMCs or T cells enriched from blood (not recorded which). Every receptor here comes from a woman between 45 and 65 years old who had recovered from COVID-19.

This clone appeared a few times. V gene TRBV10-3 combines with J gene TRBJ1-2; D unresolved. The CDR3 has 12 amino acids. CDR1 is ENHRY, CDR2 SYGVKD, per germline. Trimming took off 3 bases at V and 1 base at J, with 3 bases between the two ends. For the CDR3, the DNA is TGTGCCATCAGTGACAGTAACTATGGCTACACCTTC. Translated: CAISDSNYGYTF.

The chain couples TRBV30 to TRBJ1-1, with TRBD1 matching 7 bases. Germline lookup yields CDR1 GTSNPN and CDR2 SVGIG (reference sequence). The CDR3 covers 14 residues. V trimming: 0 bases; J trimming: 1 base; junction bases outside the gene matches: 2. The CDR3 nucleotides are TGTGCCTGGAGTGTACAGGGGAGGAACACTGAAGCTTTCTTT. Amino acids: CAWSVQGRNTEAFF.

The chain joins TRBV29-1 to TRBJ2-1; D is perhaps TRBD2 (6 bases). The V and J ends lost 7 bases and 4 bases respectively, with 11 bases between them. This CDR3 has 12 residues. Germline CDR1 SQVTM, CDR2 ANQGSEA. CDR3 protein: CSASGVYNEQFF. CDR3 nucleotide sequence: TGCAGCGCGTCGGGAGTTTACAATGAGCAGTTCTTC.

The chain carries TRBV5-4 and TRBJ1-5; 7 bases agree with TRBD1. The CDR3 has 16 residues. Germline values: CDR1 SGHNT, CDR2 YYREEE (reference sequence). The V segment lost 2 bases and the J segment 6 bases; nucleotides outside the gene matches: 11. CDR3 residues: CASSLGGKGASQPQHF. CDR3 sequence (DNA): TGTGCCAGCAGCTTAGGGGGAAAGGGGGCAAGTCAGCCCCAGCATTTT.

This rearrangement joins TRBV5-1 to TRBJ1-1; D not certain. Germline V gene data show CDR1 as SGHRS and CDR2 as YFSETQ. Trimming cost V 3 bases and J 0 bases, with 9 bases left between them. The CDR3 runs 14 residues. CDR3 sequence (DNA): TGCGCCAGCAGCTCTGGAGGAATGAACACTGAAGCTTTCTTT. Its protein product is CASSSGGMNTEAFF.

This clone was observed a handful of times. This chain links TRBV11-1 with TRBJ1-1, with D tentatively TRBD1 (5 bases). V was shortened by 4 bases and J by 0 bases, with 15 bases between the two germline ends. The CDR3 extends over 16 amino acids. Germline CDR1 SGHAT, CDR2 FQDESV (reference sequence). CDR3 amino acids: CASSSGGGGLNTEAFF. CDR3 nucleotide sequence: TGTGCCAGCAGCTCAGGTGGCGGGGGTTTGAACACTGAAGCTTTCTTT.

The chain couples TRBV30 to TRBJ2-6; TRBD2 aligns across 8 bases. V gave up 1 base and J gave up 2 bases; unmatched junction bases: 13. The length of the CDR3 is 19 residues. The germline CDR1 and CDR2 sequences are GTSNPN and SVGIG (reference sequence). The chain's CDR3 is CAWSGREGGWRPGANVLTF. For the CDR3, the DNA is TGTGCCTGGAGTGGTCGGGAGGGAGGGTGGAGGCCTGGGGCCAACGTCCTGACTTTC.

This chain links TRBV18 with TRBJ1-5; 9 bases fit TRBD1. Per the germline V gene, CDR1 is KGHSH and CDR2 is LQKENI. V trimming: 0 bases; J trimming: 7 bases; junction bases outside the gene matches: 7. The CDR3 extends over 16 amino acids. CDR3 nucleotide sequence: TGTGCCAGCTCACCACCGTCGGACAGGGGACGGCAGCCCCAGCATTTT. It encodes CASSPPSDRGRQPQHF. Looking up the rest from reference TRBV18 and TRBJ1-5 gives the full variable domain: NAGVMQNPRHLVRRRGQEARLRCSPMKGHSHVYWYRQLPEEGLKFMVYLQKENIIDESGMPKERFSAEFPKEGPSILRIQQVVRGDSAAYFCASSPPSDRGRQPQHFGDGTRLSIL.

This CDR3 reads CASSEGTGRTNEKLFF. CDR3 bases: TGCGCCAGCAGTGAAGGGACAGGGAGAACGAATGAAAAACTGTTTTTT. The chain employs TRBV10-2 and TRBJ1-4; 9 bases are a match to TRBD1. Trimming cost V 3 bases and J 5 bases; bases outside gene matches: 7. Germline CDR1 and CDR2: WSHSY and SAAADI. CDR3 length: 16 amino acids.